These T cell receptor beta chains were read from a single sample in a study of CD8 T cells in ankylosing spondylitis. Each CDR3 protein is one row after TCRdb ran MiXCR on the 5' RACE reads. The sample lists some 840,000 distinct CDR3 sequences; roughly 12% were seen once. The specimen sequenced was blood, either unsorted or a sorted T cell fraction (not recorded which). These receptors all stem from a male donor with ankylosing spondylitis. Both conserved end residues are part of each CDR3. D genes are given only for firm matches. A clone size is listed for some rows: how often the clone was seen (once, few, many), or a class if it is expanded.

cdr3_length: 14; d_call: TRBD1; j_call: TRBJ1-6; v_call: TRBV10-1; clone_size: few; cdr3_aa: CASRPRGQGSPLHF; cdr3_nt: TGCGCCAGCAGACCCAGAGGACAGGGTTCACCCCTCCACTTT
cdr3_length: 17; d_call: TRBD2; j_call: TRBJ2-5; v_call: TRBV15; clone_size: few; cdr3_aa: CATSRVALAGVPETQYF; cdr3_nt: TGTGCCACCAGCAGAGTTGCGCTAGCGGGGGTTCCAGAGACCCAGTACTTC
cdr3_length: 13; d_call: NA; j_call: TRBJ2-5; v_call: TRBV4-3; clone_size: few; cdr3_aa: CASSPWSGETQYF; cdr3_nt: TGCGCCAGCAGCCCTTGGAGCGGGGAGACCCAGTACTTC
cdr3_length: 13; d_call: NA; j_call: TRBJ2-1; v_call: TRBV20-1; clone_size: many; cdr3_aa: CSARDQRTNEQFF; cdr3_nt: TGCAGTGCTAGAGATCAACGGACGAATGAGCAGTTCTTC
cdr3_length: 14; d_call: NA; j_call: TRBJ2-5; v_call: TRBV12-3/TRBV12-4; clone_size: many; cdr3_aa: CASSLSGTLETQYF; cdr3_nt: TGTGCCAGCAGTTTGTCCGGGACATTAGAGACCCAGTACTTC
cdr3_length: 16; d_call: NA; j_call: TRBJ1-3; v_call: TRBV6-5; clone_size: few; cdr3_aa: CASSYSIRGPGNTIYF; cdr3_nt: TGTGCCAGCAGTTACTCAATCAGGGGACCTGGAAACACCATATATTTT
cdr3_length: 13; d_call: NA; j_call: TRBJ2-5; v_call: TRBV28; clone_size: NA; cdr3_aa: CASSLRWRETQYF; cdr3_nt: TGTGCCAGCAGTTTGAGATGGAGGGAGACCCAGTACTTC
cdr3_length: 12; d_call: NA; j_call: TRBJ1-1; v_call: TRBV5-1; clone_size: few; cdr3_aa: CASTEPGAGAFF; cdr3_nt: TGCGCCAGCACCGAGCCCGGGGCCGGAGCTTTCTTT
cdr3_length: 14; d_call: NA; j_call: TRBJ1-1; v_call: TRBV28; clone_size: many; cdr3_aa: CASSLYWGRREAFF; cdr3_nt: TGTGCCAGCAGTTTATATTGGGGTAGGAGGGAAGCTTTCTTT
cdr3_length: 16; d_call: TRBD1; j_call: TRBJ2-2; v_call: TRBV5-8; clone_size: few; cdr3_aa: CASSMLDRADTGELFF; cdr3_nt: TGTGCCAGCAGCATGCTGGACAGGGCGGACACCGGGGAGCTGTTTTTT
cdr3_length: 14; d_call: NA; j_call: TRBJ1-5; v_call: TRBV5-4; clone_size: NA; cdr3_aa: CASSLDGGFQPQHF; cdr3_nt: TGTGCCAGCAGCTTGGATGGGGGCTTTCAGCCCCAGCATTTT
cdr3_length: 14; d_call: NA; j_call: TRBJ2-2; v_call: TRBV7-6; clone_size: many; cdr3_aa: CASSLASLGGELFF; cdr3_nt: TGTGCCAGCAGCTTAGCGTCGTTAGGCGGGGAGCTGTTTTTT
cdr3_length: 13; d_call: NA; j_call: TRBJ1-1; v_call: TRBV2; clone_size: NA; cdr3_aa: CASRGGPDTEAFF; cdr3_nt: TGTGCCAGCAGGGGGGGACCGGACACTGAAGCTTTCTTT
cdr3_length: 17; d_call: TRBD1; j_call: TRBJ2-2; v_call: TRBV4-3; clone_size: few; cdr3_aa: CASSYGPGQGTAGELFF; cdr3_nt: TGCGCCAGCAGCTACGGACCGGGACAGGGGACGGCCGGGGAGCTGTTTTTT
cdr3_length: 17; d_call: NA; j_call: TRBJ2-7; v_call: TRBV29-1; clone_size: many; cdr3_aa: CSVEKGRDGSASYEQYF; cdr3_nt: TGCAGCGTTGAGAAGGGCAGGGATGGTTCGGCCTCCTACGAGCAGTACTTC
cdr3_length: 16; d_call: NA; j_call: TRBJ2-3; v_call: TRBV4-3; clone_size: NA; cdr3_aa: CASSQDLGGAVDTQYF; cdr3_nt: TGCGCCAGCAGCCAAGATCTTGGTGGGGCGGTAGATACGCAGTATTTT
cdr3_length: 15; d_call: NA; j_call: TRBJ2-3; v_call: TRBV20-1; clone_size: NA; cdr3_aa: CSARDRTHLPDTQYF; cdr3_nt: TGCAGTGCTAGAGATAGAACCCACTTGCCAGATACGCAGTATTTT
cdr3_length: 15; d_call: NA; j_call: TRBJ1-3; v_call: TRBV6-1; clone_size: few; cdr3_aa: CASRRRTRPGNTIYF; cdr3_nt: TGTGCCAGCAGAAGACGGACACGTCCTGGAAACACCATATATTTT
cdr3_length: 15; d_call: NA; j_call: TRBJ2-3; v_call: TRBV20-1; clone_size: NA; cdr3_aa: CSARGDVWDTDTQYF; cdr3_nt: TGCAGTGCTAGAGGCGATGTGTGGGACACAGATACGCAGTATTTT
cdr3_length: 16; d_call: TRBD2; j_call: TRBJ2-1; v_call: TRBV29-1; clone_size: many; cdr3_aa: CSVLGIAGLTYNEQFF; cdr3_nt: TGCAGCGTCCTCGGGATAGCGGGACTTACCTACAATGAGCAGTTCTTC
cdr3_length: 14; d_call: NA; j_call: TRBJ2-1; v_call: TRBV6-1; clone_size: few; cdr3_aa: CATQRASAYNEQFF; cdr3_nt: TGTGCCACCCAGCGGGCGTCGGCCTACAATGAGCAGTTCTTC
cdr3_length: 14; d_call: TRBD2; j_call: TRBJ2-3; v_call: TRBV20-1; clone_size: NA; cdr3_aa: CSTKAGGPTDTQYF; cdr3_nt: TGCAGTACCAAAGCGGGAGGGCCCACAGATACGCAGTATTTT
cdr3_length: 15; d_call: NA; j_call: TRBJ1-1; v_call: TRBV5-5; clone_size: few; cdr3_aa: CASSLGLDSRTEAFF; cdr3_nt: TGTGCCAGCAGCTTGGGTCTTGACAGTAGGACTGAAGCTTTCTTT
cdr3_length: 16; d_call: NA; j_call: TRBJ2-7; v_call: TRBV12-3/TRBV12-4; clone_size: NA; cdr3_aa: CASSQPAWQSSYEQYF; cdr3_nt: TGTGCCAGCAGTCAGCCCGCTTGGCAGAGCTCCTACGAGCAGTACTTC
cdr3_length: 13; d_call: NA; j_call: TRBJ2-1; v_call: TRBV7-2; clone_size: many; cdr3_aa: CASTRPDFGEQFF; cdr3_nt: TGTGCCAGCACCCGACCAGACTTTGGTGAGCAGTTCTTC
cdr3_length: 16; d_call: NA; j_call: TRBJ2-1; v_call: TRBV6-1; clone_size: NA; cdr3_aa: CASRERSGGSGGEQFF; cdr3_nt: TGTGCCAGCAGAGAAAGGTCTGGAGGTAGCGGCGGTGAGCAGTTCTTC
cdr3_length: 14; d_call: NA; j_call: TRBJ2-7; v_call: TRBV7-8; clone_size: NA; cdr3_aa: CASSLVGSPHEQYF; cdr3_nt: TGTGCCAGCAGCTTAGTCGGATCCCCTCACGAGCAGTACTTC
cdr3_length: 12; d_call: NA; j_call: TRBJ2-3; v_call: TRBV20-1; clone_size: NA; cdr3_aa: CSPTPGPDTQYF; cdr3_nt: TGCAGTCCCACCCCCGGGCCAGATACGCAGTATTTT
cdr3_length: 18; d_call: NA; j_call: TRBJ2-1; v_call: TRBV6-2/TRBV6-3; clone_size: few; cdr3_aa: CASSPSSPGQPYSDEQFF; cdr3_nt: TGTGCCAGCAGCCCTTCTTCGCCGGGACAACCCTATAGTGATGAGCAGTTCTTC
cdr3_length: 14; d_call: TRBD2; j_call: TRBJ2-5; v_call: TRBV7-2; clone_size: NA; cdr3_aa: CASTPVTSAQTQYF; cdr3_nt: TGTGCCAGCACCCCCGTCACTAGCGCCCAGACCCAGTACTTC
cdr3_length: 14; d_call: NA; j_call: TRBJ2-5; v_call: TRBV24-1; clone_size: NA; cdr3_aa: CATSDPDHKETQYF; cdr3_nt: TGTGCCACCAGTGACCCGGACCATAAAGAGACCCAGTACTTC